This TCR beta chain came from a study of blood T cells in healthy people across ages. A J-beta primer mix and a sample-barcoded 5' primer were used in a second PCR of roughly 6 to 12 cycles. TCRdb re-derived calls from the 5' RACE reads in MiXCR, one entry per CDR3 protein. The sample holds 650,000 or so distinct CDR3 sequences, under 65% seen once. The CDR3 covers 11 residues. CDR1 and CDR2 from the germline V gene are SEHNR and FQNEAQ (reference sequence). V lost 5 bases to trimming and J lost 7 bases, with 9 bases between them. There were healthy Caucasian individuals from Russia, aged roughly 6 to 95, serving as donors.

The material sequenced was blood. The chain recombines TRBV7-9 with TRBJ2-7; D call uncertain. The receptor comes from a woman of 80 years or more in good health. The CDR3 is CASSPLEEQYF. The CDR3 DNA reads TGTGCCAGCAGCCCCCTGGAAGAGCAGTACTTC.